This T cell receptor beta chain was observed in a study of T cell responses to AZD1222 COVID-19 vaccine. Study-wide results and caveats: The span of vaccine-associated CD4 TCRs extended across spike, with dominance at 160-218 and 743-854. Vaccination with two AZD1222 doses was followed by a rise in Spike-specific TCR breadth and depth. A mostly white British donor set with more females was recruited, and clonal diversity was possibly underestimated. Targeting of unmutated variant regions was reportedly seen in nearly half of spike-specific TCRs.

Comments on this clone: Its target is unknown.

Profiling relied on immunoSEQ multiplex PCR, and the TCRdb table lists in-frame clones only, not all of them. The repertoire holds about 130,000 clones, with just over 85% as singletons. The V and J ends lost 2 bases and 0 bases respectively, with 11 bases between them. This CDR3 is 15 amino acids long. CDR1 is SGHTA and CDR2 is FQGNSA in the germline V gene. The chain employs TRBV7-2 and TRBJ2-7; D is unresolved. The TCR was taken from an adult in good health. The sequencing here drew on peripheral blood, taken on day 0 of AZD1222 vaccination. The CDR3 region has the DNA TGTGCCAGCAGCTTATTTATTAGCCACTCCTACGAGCAGTACTTC. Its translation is CASSLFISHSYEQYF.